These T cell receptor beta chains were read from a single sample in a study of PD-L1 blockade in urothelial cancer. Sequencing was performed with immunoSEQ multiplex PCR; in TCRdb, only in-frame clones are kept and a portion is missing. The sample yields roughly 25,000 clones, less than 85% seen once. The sequences come from PBMCs, collected around atezolizumab (anti-PD-L1) treatment. Every receptor here comes from a man aged 70 or older with urothelial cancer. CDR3s include the opening cysteine and the closing phenylalanine or tryptophan. A D gene is named only where the DNA matches it firmly. Clone size is given for some rows only: seen once, a few or many times, or a class if the clone is expanded.

v_gene: TRBV7-2; abundance: -; j_gene: TRBJ2-7; d_gene: TRBD1; CDR3aa: CASSLVWDSSYEQYF; CDR3nt: TGTGCCAGCAGCTTAGTTTGGGACAGCTCCTACGAGCAGTACTTC
v_gene: TRBV2; abundance: once; j_gene: TRBJ2-2; d_gene: -; CDR3aa: CASWGGLGDTGELFF; CDR3nt: TGTGCCAGCTGGGGGGGCCTTGGAGACACCGGGGAGCTGTTTTTT
v_gene: TRBV6-1; abundance: once; j_gene: TRBJ1-5; d_gene: TRBD1; CDR3aa: CASSEVGTGLGSNQPQHF; CDR3nt: TGTGCCAGCAGTGAAGTTGGGACAGGGCTGGGTTCCAATCAGCCCCAGCATTTT
v_gene: TRBV28; abundance: -; j_gene: TRBJ2-5; d_gene: TRBD2; CDR3aa: CASSPHEGSAGGRETQYF; CDR3nt: TGTGCCAGCAGTCCTCACGAGGGCTCGGCGGGAGGGAGAGAGACCCAGTACTTC
v_gene: TRBV4-3; abundance: few; j_gene: TRBJ1-3; d_gene: -; CDR3aa: CASSQDWRQPGNTIYF; CDR3nt: TGCGCCAGCAGCCAAGATTGGCGGCAACCTGGAAACACCATATATTTT
v_gene: TRBV4-1; abundance: -; j_gene: TRBJ2-5; d_gene: -; CDR3aa: CASSQTRTVQETQYF; CDR3nt: TGCGCCAGCAGCCAGACAAGGACAGTCCAAGAGACCCAGTACTTC
v_gene: TRBV5-1; abundance: -; j_gene: TRBJ2-5; d_gene: -; CDR3aa: CASSLGGQGETQYF; CDR3nt: TGCGCCAGCAGCTTGGGGGGGCAGGGGGAGACCCAGTACTTC
v_gene: TRBV7-9; abundance: -; j_gene: TRBJ2-7; d_gene: -; CDR3aa: CASSRSGGNSYEQYF; CDR3nt: TGTGCCAGCAGCCGCTCCGGCGGGAACTCCTACGAGCAGTACTTC
v_gene: TRBV5-1; abundance: once; j_gene: TRBJ1-2; d_gene: -; CDR3aa: CASSLVEASYGYTF; CDR3nt: TGCGCCAGCAGCTTGGTGGAGGCGAGCTATGGCTACACCTTC
v_gene: TRBV9; abundance: -; j_gene: TRBJ2-7; d_gene: TRBD2; CDR3aa: CASSGTSGSYEQYF; CDR3nt: TGTGCCAGCAGCGGGACTAGCGGATCCTACGAGCAGTACTTC
v_gene: TRBV28; abundance: once; j_gene: TRBJ2-5; d_gene: TRBD1; CDR3aa: CASRGQGTETQYF; CDR3nt: TGTGCCAGCAGGGGACAGGGGACAGAGACCCAGTACTTC
v_gene: TRBV19; abundance: -; j_gene: TRBJ1-5; d_gene: TRBD1; CDR3aa: CASVDRINQPQHF; CDR3nt: TGTGCCAGCGTGGACAGGATCAATCAGCCCCAGCATTTT
v_gene: TRBV7-3; abundance: -; j_gene: TRBJ2-5; d_gene: -; CDR3aa: CASSLNRQETQYF; CDR3nt: TGTGCCAGCAGCTTAAATCGGCAAGAGACCCAGTACTTC
v_gene: TRBV10-1; abundance: -; j_gene: TRBJ1-5; d_gene: -; CDR3aa: CASSGAGSQPQHF; CDR3nt: TGCGCCAGCAGTGGGGCGGGGAGTCAGCCCCAGCATTTT
v_gene: TRBV7-8; abundance: -; j_gene: TRBJ2-1; d_gene: TRBD2; CDR3aa: CASSPRLAFNEQFF; CDR3nt: TGTGCCAGCAGCCCAAGACTAGCCTTCAATGAGCAGTTCTTC
v_gene: TRBV5-1; abundance: -; j_gene: TRBJ1-2; d_gene: TRBD1; CDR3aa: CASSIRQGYGYTF; CDR3nt: TGCGCCAGCAGCATCAGACAGGGATATGGCTACACCTTC
v_gene: TRBV6-4; abundance: -; j_gene: TRBJ2-3; d_gene: TRBD1; CDR3aa: CATRTGGEDTQYF; CDR3nt: TGTGCCACTCGGACAGGGGGCGAAGATACGCAGTATTTT
v_gene: TRBV5-1; abundance: -; j_gene: TRBJ2-7; d_gene: TRBD2; CDR3aa: CASRYRGGPVYEQYF; CDR3nt: TGCGCCAGCAGATACCGGGGAGGGCCGGTATACGAGCAGTACTTC
v_gene: TRBV29-1; abundance: -; j_gene: TRBJ1-1; d_gene: -; CDR3aa: CSVSGWGTEAFF; CDR3nt: TGCAGCGTTTCAGGGTGGGGCACTGAAGCTTTCTTT
v_gene: TRBV9; abundance: once; j_gene: TRBJ2-5; d_gene: -; CDR3aa: CASSIDSRQETQYF; CDR3nt: TGTGCCAGTTCCATCGACTCCCGCCAAGAGACCCAGTACTTC
v_gene: TRBV7-9; abundance: -; j_gene: TRBJ2-2; d_gene: -; CDR3aa: CASSLTENTGELFF; CDR3nt: TGTGCCAGCAGCTTAACAGAGAACACCGGGGAGCTGTTTTTT
v_gene: TRBV5-1; abundance: once; j_gene: TRBJ2-1; d_gene: -; CDR3aa: CASSLDSSQGREQFF; CDR3nt: TGCGCCAGCAGCTTGGATAGTAGTCAGGGGCGTGAGCAGTTCTTC
v_gene: TRBV18; abundance: -; j_gene: TRBJ2-7; d_gene: TRBD1; CDR3aa: CASSLRTGATYEQYF; CDR3nt: TGTGCCAGCTCCTTGCGGACAGGGGCGACCTACGAGCAGTACTTC
v_gene: TRBV18; abundance: -; j_gene: TRBJ2-5; d_gene: -; CDR3aa: CASSAGVEFGTQYF; CDR3nt: TGTGCCAGCTCAGCCGGAGTCGAGTTCGGGACCCAGTACTTC
v_gene: TRBV11-2; abundance: -; j_gene: TRBJ2-1; d_gene: -; CDR3aa: CASTPSGVTEQFF; CDR3nt: TGTGCCAGCACCCCGTCGGGGGTAACCGAGCAGTTCTTC
v_gene: TRBV6-1; abundance: -; j_gene: TRBJ2-1; d_gene: TRBD2; CDR3aa: CASGTSMGNEQFF; CDR3nt: TGTGCCAGCGGGACTAGTATGGGCAATGAGCAGTTCTTC
v_gene: TRBV6-1; abundance: -; j_gene: TRBJ1-1; d_gene: TRBD1; CDR3aa: CASSEDRGLKNTEAFF; CDR3nt: TGTGCCAGCAGTGAAGACAGGGGGCTGAAGAACACTGAAGCTTTCTTT
v_gene: TRBV5-4; abundance: -; j_gene: TRBJ2-5; d_gene: TRBD2; CDR3aa: CASSSGTSGRAGETQYF; CDR3nt: TGTGCCAGCAGCTCGGGGACTAGCGGGAGGGCAGGGGAGACCCAGTACTTC
v_gene: TRBV5-4; abundance: -; j_gene: TRBJ2-5; d_gene: -; CDR3aa: CASSTLGQTQETQYF; CDR3nt: TGTGCCAGCAGCACCCTAGGACAGACCCAAGAGACCCAGTACTTC
v_gene: TRBV15; abundance: medium-sized; j_gene: TRBJ1-1; d_gene: -; CDR3aa: CATSGRGGATEAFF; CDR3nt: TGTGCCACCTCAGGACGTGGCGGGGCCACTGAAGCTTTCTTT
v_gene: TRBV4-1; abundance: -; j_gene: TRBJ2-3; d_gene: TRBD2; CDR3aa: CASKAGVSTDTQYF; CDR3nt: TGCGCCAGCAAGGCGGGAGTTAGCACAGATACGCAGTATTTT
v_gene: TRBV28; abundance: -; j_gene: TRBJ2-6; d_gene: TRBD1; CDR3aa: CASSPRQGAPGANVLTF; CDR3nt: TGTGCCAGCAGTCCTCGACAGGGGGCGCCCGGGGCCAACGTCCTGACTTTC
v_gene: TRBV19; abundance: -; j_gene: TRBJ1-5; d_gene: TRBD1; CDR3aa: CASSAGQDFTQPQHF; CDR3nt: TGTGCCAGTAGTGCGGGACAGGACTTTACGCAGCCCCAGCATTTT
v_gene: TRBV5-1; abundance: -; j_gene: TRBJ1-6; d_gene: -; CDR3aa: CASALEENSPLHF; CDR3nt: TGCGCCAGCGCCCTGGAGGAGAATTCACCCCTCCACTTT
v_gene: TRBV4-3; abundance: -; j_gene: TRBJ2-3; d_gene: TRBD1; CDR3aa: CASSQERGDRYVYSSTDTQYF; CDR3nt: TGCGCCAGCAGCCAAGAAAGAGGGGACAGATATGTCTACTCTAGCACAGATACGCAGTATTTT
v_gene: TRBV30; abundance: -; j_gene: TRBJ2-1; d_gene: -; CDR3aa: CAWSVGLWEAYNEQFF; CDR3nt: TGTGCCTGGAGTGTGGGGTTGTGGGAGGCCTACAATGAGCAGTTCTTC
v_gene: TRBV6-5; abundance: -; j_gene: TRBJ2-7; d_gene: TRBD2; CDR3aa: CASSYSSGRAYEQYF; CDR3nt: TGTGCCAGCAGTTACTCTAGCGGGAGGGCCTACGAGCAGTACTTC
v_gene: TRBV29-1; abundance: -; j_gene: TRBJ2-7; d_gene: -; CDR3aa: CSVTGPSSHEQYF; CDR3nt: TGCAGCGTCACAGGCCCCTCGAGCCACGAGCAGTACTTC
v_gene: TRBV4-3; abundance: -; j_gene: TRBJ2-7; d_gene: -; CDR3aa: CASSQDEAEGEQYF; CDR3nt: TGCGCCAGCAGCCAAGATGAGGCTGAGGGCGAGCAGTACTTC
v_gene: TRBV28; abundance: -; j_gene: TRBJ2-1; d_gene: TRBD2; CDR3aa: CASRLGLAGYDEQFF; CDR3nt: TGTGCCAGCAGGCTGGGACTAGCGGGTTACGATGAGCAGTTCTTC
v_gene: TRBV19; abundance: -; j_gene: TRBJ2-1; d_gene: TRBD2; CDR3aa: CASSERLAGGGSGNEQFF; CDR3nt: TGTGCCAGTAGTGAGCGACTAGCGGGAGGAGGTTCCGGCAATGAGCAGTTCTTC
v_gene: TRBV15; abundance: -; j_gene: TRBJ1-1; d_gene: -; CDR3aa: CATSREDPGRITEAFF; CDR3nt: TGTGCCACCAGCAGAGAAGATCCAGGGCGAATCACTGAAGCTTTCTTT
v_gene: TRBV27; abundance: -; j_gene: TRBJ1-2; d_gene: TRBD1; CDR3aa: CASRSPGQGFLGYTF; CDR3nt: TGTGCCAGCAGGTCTCCGGGACAGGGGTTCCTTGGCTACACCTTC
v_gene: TRBV5-6; abundance: few; j_gene: TRBJ1-2; d_gene: TRBD1; CDR3aa: CASSWGQGSYGYTF; CDR3nt: TGTGCCAGCAGCTGGGGACAGGGATCCTATGGCTACACCTTC
v_gene: TRBV4-3; abundance: few; j_gene: TRBJ2-7; d_gene: TRBD1; CDR3aa: CASSQDRDYEQYF; CDR3nt: TGCGCCAGCAGCCAGGACAGGGACTACGAGCAGTACTTC
v_gene: TRBV5-6; abundance: -; j_gene: TRBJ1-2; d_gene: TRBD1; CDR3aa: CASSLTSWDRGRVSYGYTF; CDR3nt: TGTGCCAGCAGCTTGACCTCGTGGGACAGGGGGCGCGTAAGCTATGGCTACACCTTC
v_gene: TRBV2; abundance: -; j_gene: TRBJ2-1; d_gene: TRBD1; CDR3aa: CASSEAFETGGNEQFF; CDR3nt: TGTGCCAGCAGTGAAGCATTCGAGACAGGGGGAAATGAGCAGTTCTTC
v_gene: TRBV2; abundance: -; j_gene: TRBJ1-2; d_gene: -; CDR3aa: CASSEATGKGGYTF; CDR3nt: TGTGCCAGCAGTGAAGCGACAGGCAAAGGGGGCTACACCTTC
v_gene: TRBV19; abundance: -; j_gene: TRBJ2-7; d_gene: TRBD2; CDR3aa: CASSPEHSGSHEQYF; CDR3nt: TGTGCCAGTAGCCCTGAGCATAGCGGGAGCCACGAGCAGTACTTC